The 10 T cell receptor beta chains presented below share a single source sample, sequenced in a study of blood T cell repertoires in COVID-19. Data came from immunoSEQ multiplex PCR; TCRdb stores just in-frame clones and leaves some out. The table lists 130,000 to 150,000 clones, roughly 90% of them singletons. The sample taken for sequencing was peripheral blood. These receptors came from a human donor in a cohort sampled during active COVID-19.

The chain uses TRBV7-2 and TRBJ2-1, with D unresolved. This CDR3 is built from 12 residues. V gave up 5 bases and J gave up 5 bases, with 7 bases separating them. The V gene's germline CDR1 is SGHTA and CDR2 FQGNSA. CDR3 sequence reads: CASSPRHNEQFF. Written as DNA, the CDR3 is TGTGCCAGCAGCCCGCGTCACAATGAGCAGTTCTTC.

The chain recombines TRBV5-6 with TRBJ1-1, with unresolved D. CDR3 length: 13 residues. The germline V gene has CDR1 SGHDT and CDR2 YYEEEE. The V end was cut by 2 bases, the J end by 7 bases, with 12 bases between. In nucleotides, the CDR3 is TGTGCCAGCAGCTTCCTCCTCAGGAATGAAGCTTTCTTT. This gives the protein CASSFLLRNEAFF.

This clone was picked up one time. This chain links TRBV11-3 with TRBJ2-1, with 7 bases fitting TRBD2. This CDR3 spans 16 amino acids. With V trimmed by 0 bases and J by 6 bases, 8 bases remained unmatched. CDR1 SGHNT and CDR2 YENEEA come from the germline V gene. The CDR3 spells CASSLDASGGINEQFF. For the CDR3, the DNA is TGTGCCAGCAGCTTAGATGCTAGCGGTGGGATCAATGAGCAGTTCTTC. Drawing the rest from reference TRBV11-3 and TRBJ2-1, the complete variable domain is EAGVVQSPRYKIIEKKQPVAFWCNPISGHNTLYWYLQNLGQGPELLIRYENEEAVDDSQLPKDRFSAERLKGVDSTLKIQPAELGDSAVYLCASSLDASGGINEQFFGPGTRLTVL.

The CDR3 spells CASSTDRSSGANVLTF. The CDR3 coding sequence is TGTGCCAGCTCGACGGACAGGAGCTCTGGGGCCAACGTCCTGACTTTC. The chain uses TRBV18 and TRBJ2-6; 7 nucleotides align to TRBD1. CDR1 is KGHSH and CDR2 is LQKENI in the germline V gene. CDR3 size: 16 residues. Losses at the gene ends were 6 bases for V and 0 bases for J; bases not matched to a gene: 5.

The chain joins TRBV4-2 to TRBJ2-1; 7 bases are a match to TRBD1. J lost 2 bases, V lost 3 bases, and 7 bases had no gene match. Germline V gives CDR1 LGHNA, CDR2 YNFKEQ. The CDR3 extends over 16 amino acids. CDR3 DNA: TGTGCCAGCAGCCACGGAACAGGGGAACCCTACAATGAGCAGTTCTTC. As protein: CASSHGTGEPYNEQFF.

J is TRBJ1-6 and V is TRBV9; 9 nucleotides line up with TRBD1. The CDR3 has 14 residues. Trimming at V came to 3 bases and at J to 10 bases, leaving 5 bases not matched to a gene. Per the germline V gene, CDR1 is SGDLS and CDR2 is YYNGEE. In nucleotides, the CDR3 is TGTGCCAGCAGCGCCGGGACAGGGAGCTCACCCCTCCACTTT. This encodes CASSAGTGSSPLHF.

This chain joins TRBV6-2 or TRBV6-3 and TRBJ2-1; the D gene is possibly TRBD1 (6 bases). The V gene lost 3 bases and the J gene lost 7 bases, with 7 bases spanning the gap. The CDR3 length is 12 residues. Germline V gives CDR1 MNHEY, CDR2 SVGEGT. The DNA for the CDR3 is TGTGCCAGCAGTTATCAGGGGAATGAGCAGTTCTTC. Translating gives CASSYQGNEQFF.

Here the CDR3 reads CASSLGLPASGRANEQFF. CDR3 nucleotides: TGTGCCAGCAGCTTAGGCCTTCCGGCTAGCGGGAGGGCAAATGAGCAGTTCTTC. V usage is TRBV7-2 and J usage is TRBJ2-1, with TRBD2 matching over 12 bases. The V gene's germline CDR1 is SGHTA and CDR2 FQGNSA. V gave up 1 base and J gave up 7 bases; unmatched junction bases: 11. This CDR3 has 18 residues.

CDR3 sequence: CASSLEGQGNEKLFF. The CDR3 bases are TGCGCCAGCAGCTTGGAGGGACAGGGGAATGAAAAACTGTTTTTT. V usage is TRBV5-1 and J usage is TRBJ1-4; 10 positions agree with TRBD1. The ends lost 0 bases at V and 5 bases at J; junction bases unmatched: 1. CDR3 length equals 15 residues. Germline V gives CDR1 SGHRS, CDR2 YFSETQ. Drawing the rest from reference TRBV5-1 and TRBJ1-4, the complete variable domain is KAGVTQTPRYLIKTRGQQVTLSCSPISGHRSVSWYQQTPGQGLQFLFEYFSETQRNKGNFPGRFSGRQFSNSRSEMNVSTLELGDSALYLCASSLEGQGNEKLFFGSGTQLSVL.

CDR3 region: CASSLTQVRDYGYTF. The CDR3, as DNA: TGTGCCAGCAGTTTAACACAGGTCCGGGACTATGGCTACACCTTC. This chain joins TRBV28 and TRBJ1-2, with a possible D match to TRBD1 (5 bases). The V end was cut by 2 bases, the J end by 3 bases, with 13 bases between. The germline gives CDR1 MDHEN, CDR2 SYDVKM. The CDR3 length is 15 residues.